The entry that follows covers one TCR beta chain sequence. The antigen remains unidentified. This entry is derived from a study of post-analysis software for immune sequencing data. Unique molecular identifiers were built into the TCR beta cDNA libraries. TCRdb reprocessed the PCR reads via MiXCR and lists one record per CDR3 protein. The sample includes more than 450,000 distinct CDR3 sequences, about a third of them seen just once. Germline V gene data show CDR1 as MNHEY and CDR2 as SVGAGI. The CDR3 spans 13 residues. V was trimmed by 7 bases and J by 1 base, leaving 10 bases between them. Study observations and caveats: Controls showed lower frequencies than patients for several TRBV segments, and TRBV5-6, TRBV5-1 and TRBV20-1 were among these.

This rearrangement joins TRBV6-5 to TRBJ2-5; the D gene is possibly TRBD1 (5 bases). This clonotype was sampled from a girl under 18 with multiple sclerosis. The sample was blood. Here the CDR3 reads CASNTGSQETQYF. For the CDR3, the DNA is TGTGCCAGCAACACAGGTTCCCAAGAGACCCAGTACTTC.